This record concerns one T cell receptor (beta chain) sequence. Its antigen is unknown. The PCR employed 60 Vbeta primers together with 13 Jbeta primers. Using immunoSEQ multiplex PCR, the repertoire was profiled, and TCRdb retains in-frame clones only, with some absent. This table has tens of thousands of clones, 75% to 80% appearing once. These data belong to a study of cytomegalovirus exposure and HLA in healthy donors. Across the study: In an early release, HLA-typed donors contributed some 88 million unique TCR sequences. The study, taken as a whole, reports: Rarity characterized most TCR sequences, yet some public TCRs appeared in many donors.

Unmatched junction bases numbered 3, after V lost 4 bases and J lost 2 bases. Germline V CDR1 and CDR2: PRHDT, FYEKMQ (reference sequence). The CDR3 has 15 amino acids. The source of this sequence is a man between 18 and 29 years old in good health and CMV-seropositive. Sequencing was performed on PBMCs. The chain is built from TRBV13 and TRBJ1-4, with TRBD1 matching 8 bases. The chain's CDR3 is CASSSQGATNEKLFF. The DNA of the CDR3 is TGTGCCAGCAGCTCGCAGGGGGCGACTAATGAAAAACTGTTTTTT.